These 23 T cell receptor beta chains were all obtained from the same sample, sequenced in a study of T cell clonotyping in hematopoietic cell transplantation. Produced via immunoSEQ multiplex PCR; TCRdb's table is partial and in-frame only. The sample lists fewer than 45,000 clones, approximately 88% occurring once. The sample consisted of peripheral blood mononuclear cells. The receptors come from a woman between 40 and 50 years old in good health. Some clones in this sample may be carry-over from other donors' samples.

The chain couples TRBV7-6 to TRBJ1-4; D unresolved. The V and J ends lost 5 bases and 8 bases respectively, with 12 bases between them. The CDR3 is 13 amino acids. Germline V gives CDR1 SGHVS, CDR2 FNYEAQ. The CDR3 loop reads CASSTRTREKLFF. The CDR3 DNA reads TGTGCCAGCAGCACCCGTACCCGGGAAAAACTGTTTTTT.

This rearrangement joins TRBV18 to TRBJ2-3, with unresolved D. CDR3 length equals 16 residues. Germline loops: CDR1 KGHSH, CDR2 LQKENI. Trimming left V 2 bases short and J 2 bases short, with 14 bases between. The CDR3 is CASSPDLSLNTDTQYF. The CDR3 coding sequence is TGTGCCAGCTCACCAGATCTCTCCCTAAACACAGATACGCAGTATTTT.

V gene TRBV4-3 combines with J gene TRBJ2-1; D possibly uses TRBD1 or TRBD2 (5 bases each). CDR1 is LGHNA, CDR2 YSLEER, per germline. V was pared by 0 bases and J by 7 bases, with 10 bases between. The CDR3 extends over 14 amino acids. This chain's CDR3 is CASSQEGWGNEQFF. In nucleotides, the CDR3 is TGCGCCAGCAGCCAAGAGGGGTGGGGGAATGAGCAGTTCTTC.

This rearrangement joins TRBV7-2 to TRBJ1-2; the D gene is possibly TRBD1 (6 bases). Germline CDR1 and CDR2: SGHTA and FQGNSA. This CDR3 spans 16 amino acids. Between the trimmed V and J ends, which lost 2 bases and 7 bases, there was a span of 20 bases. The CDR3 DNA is TGTGCCAGCAGCTTAACTGTGGGGGGCGGGAACGGTGGCTACACCTTC. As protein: CASSLTVGGGNGGYTF. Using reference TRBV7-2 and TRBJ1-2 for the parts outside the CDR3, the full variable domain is GAGVSQSPSNKVTEKGKDVELRCDPISGHTALYWYRQSLGQGLEFLIYFQGNSAPDKSGLPSDRFSAERTGGSVSTLTIQRTQQEDSAVYLCASSLTVGGGNGGYTFGSGTRLTVV.

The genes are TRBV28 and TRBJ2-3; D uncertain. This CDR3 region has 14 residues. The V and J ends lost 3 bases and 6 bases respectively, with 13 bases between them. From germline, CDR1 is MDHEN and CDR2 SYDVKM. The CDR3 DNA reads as TGTGCCAGCAGTTTGGGATCTGGGTTCGATACGCAGTATTTT. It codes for CASSLGSGFDTQYF. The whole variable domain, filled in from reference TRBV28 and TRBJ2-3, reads DVKVTQSSRYLVKRTGEKVFLECVQDMDHENMFWYRQDPGLGLRLIYFSYDVKMKEKGDIPEGYSVSREKKERFSLILESASTNQTSMYLCASSLGSGFDTQYFGPGTRLTVL.

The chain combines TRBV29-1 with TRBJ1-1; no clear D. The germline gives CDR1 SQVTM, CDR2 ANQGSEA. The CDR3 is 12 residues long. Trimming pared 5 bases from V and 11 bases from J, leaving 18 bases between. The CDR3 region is CSVSKDPGGAFF. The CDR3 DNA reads TGCAGCGTTAGTAAGGACCCAGGAGGTGCTTTCTTT.

CDR3 nucleotides: TGTGCCAGCAGTTGGACTAGCGGGAGGGAGGATGAGCAGTTCTTC. It is translated as CASSWTSGREDEQFF. The rearrangement links TRBV6-5 to TRBJ2-1, with TRBD2 matching over 15 bases. V trimming: 4 bases; J trimming: 8 bases; junction bases outside the gene matches: 3. Germline V gene lookup returns CDR1 MNHEY and CDR2 SVGAGI. The CDR3 has 15 residues.

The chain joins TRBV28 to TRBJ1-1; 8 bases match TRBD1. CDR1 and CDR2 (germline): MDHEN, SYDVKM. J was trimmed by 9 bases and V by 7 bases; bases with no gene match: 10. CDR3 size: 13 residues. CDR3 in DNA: TGTGCCAGCATTCCAACAGGGGGGGAAAAAGCTTTCTTT. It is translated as CASIPTGGEKAFF.

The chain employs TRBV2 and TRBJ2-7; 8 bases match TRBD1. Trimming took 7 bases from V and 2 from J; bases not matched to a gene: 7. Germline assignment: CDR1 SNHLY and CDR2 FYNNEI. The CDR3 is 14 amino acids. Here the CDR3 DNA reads TGTGCCAGCACTCGACAGGGGTCCCCCTACGAGCAGTACTTC. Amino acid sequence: CASTRQGSPYEQYF. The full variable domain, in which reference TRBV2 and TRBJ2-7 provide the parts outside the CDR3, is EPEVTQTPSHQVTQMGQEVILRCVPISNHLYFYWYRQILGQKVEFLVSFYNNEISEKSEIFDDQFSVERPDGSNFTLKIRSTKLEDSAMYFCASTRQGSPYEQYFGPGTRLTVT.

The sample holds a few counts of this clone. The DNA for the CDR3 is TGTGCCAGCAGCTCGCCGACAGGGTTGGTGAGCAACACTGAAGCTTTCTTT. This codes for CASSSPTGLVSNTEAFF. The V and J genes are TRBV5-4 and TRBJ1-1; TRBD1 aligns across 7 bases. Germline V lookup: CDR1 SGHNT, CDR2 YYREEE (reference sequence). CDR3 length: 17 residues. After removal of 3 bases from V and 2 bases from J, the junction contained 13 bases not matched to a gene.

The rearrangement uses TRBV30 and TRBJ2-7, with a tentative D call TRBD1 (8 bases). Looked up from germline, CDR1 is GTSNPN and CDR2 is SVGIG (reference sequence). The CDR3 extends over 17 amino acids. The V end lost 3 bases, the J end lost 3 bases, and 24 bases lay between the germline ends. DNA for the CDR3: TGTGCCTGGAGGGGGGGGACAGGAATTAATAAGCACTACGAGCAGTACTTC. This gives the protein CAWRGGTGINKHYEQYF.

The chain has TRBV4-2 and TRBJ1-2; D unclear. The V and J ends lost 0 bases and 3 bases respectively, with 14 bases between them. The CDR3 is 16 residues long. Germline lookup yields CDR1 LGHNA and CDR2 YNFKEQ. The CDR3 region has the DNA TGTGCCAGCAGCCAAGAAAGAGGGTTGGAAGACTATGGCTACACCTTC. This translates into CASSQERGLEDYGYTF.

The CDR3 sequence is CASSVIQGDYGYTF. CDR3 in DNA: TGTGCCAGCAGCGTAATTCAGGGAGACTATGGCTACACCTTC. This rearrangement joins TRBV6-1 to TRBJ1-2; possible D gene TRBD1, 5 bases. The CDR3 loop spans 14 amino acids. Trimming took 6 bases from V and 3 from J, leaving 14 bases between them. Germline V gene sequence: CDR1 MNHNS, CDR2 SASEGT.

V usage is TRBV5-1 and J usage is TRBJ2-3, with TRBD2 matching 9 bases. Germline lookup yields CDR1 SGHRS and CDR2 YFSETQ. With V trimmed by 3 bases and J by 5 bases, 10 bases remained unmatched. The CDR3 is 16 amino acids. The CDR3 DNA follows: TGCGCCAGCAGCTCCCGGCGGGGGGGCAGAGGAGATACGCAGTATTTT. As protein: CASSSRRGGRGDTQYF.

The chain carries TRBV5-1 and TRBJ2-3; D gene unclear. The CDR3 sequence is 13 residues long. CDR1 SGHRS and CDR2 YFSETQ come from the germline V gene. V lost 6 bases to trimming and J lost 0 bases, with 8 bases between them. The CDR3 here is CASKGTSTDTQYF. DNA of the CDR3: TGCGCCAGCAAGGGAACTAGCACAGATACGCAGTATTTT.

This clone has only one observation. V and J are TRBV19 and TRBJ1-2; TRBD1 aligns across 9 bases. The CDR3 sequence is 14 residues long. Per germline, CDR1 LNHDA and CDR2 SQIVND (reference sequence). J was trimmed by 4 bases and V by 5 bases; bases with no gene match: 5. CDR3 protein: CASSPRDRVYGYTF. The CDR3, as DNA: TGTGCCAGTAGTCCCCGGGACAGGGTCTATGGCTACACCTTC. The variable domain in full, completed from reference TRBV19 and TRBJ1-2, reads DGGITQSPKYLFRKEGQNVTLSCEQNLNHDAMYWYRQDPGQGLRLIYYSQIVNDFQKGDIAEGYSVSREKKESFPLTVTSAQKNPTAFYLCASSPRDRVYGYTFGSGTRLTVV.

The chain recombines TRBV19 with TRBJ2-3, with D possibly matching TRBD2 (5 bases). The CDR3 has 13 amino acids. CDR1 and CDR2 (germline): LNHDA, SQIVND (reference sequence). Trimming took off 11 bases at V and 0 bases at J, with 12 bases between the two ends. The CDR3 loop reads CAGSRTSTDTQYF. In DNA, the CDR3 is TGTGCCGGGTCTCGGACTAGCACAGATACGCAGTATTTT.

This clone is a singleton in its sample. CDR3 coding DNA: TGTGCCAGCAGCCCATGGGACGTATATGGCTACACCTTC. This codes for CASSPWDVYGYTF. This chain joins TRBV7-2 and TRBJ1-2; perhaps TRBD1 as D (5 bases). The ends were cut back, 5 bases at V and 5 bases at J, with 12 bases in the middle. Germline V gene sequence: CDR1 SGHTA, CDR2 FQGNSA. This CDR3 contains 13 residues.

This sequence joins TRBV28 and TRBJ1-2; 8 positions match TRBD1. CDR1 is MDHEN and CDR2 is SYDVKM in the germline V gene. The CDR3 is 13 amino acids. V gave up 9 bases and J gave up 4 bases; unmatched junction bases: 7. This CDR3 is CASSRTGGYGYTF. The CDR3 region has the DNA TGTGCCAGTAGTCGAACAGGGGGCTATGGCTACACCTTC.

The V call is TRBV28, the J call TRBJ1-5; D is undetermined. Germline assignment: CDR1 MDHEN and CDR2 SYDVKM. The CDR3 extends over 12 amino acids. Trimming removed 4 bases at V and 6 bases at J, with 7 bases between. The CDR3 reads CASSWGFQPQHF. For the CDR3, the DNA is TGTGCCAGCAGTTGGGGATTTCAGCCCCAGCATTTT.

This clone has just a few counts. CDR3 region: CSVRKTGSEQYF. Written as DNA, the CDR3 is TGCAGCGTTCGCAAAACAGGGTCCGAGCAGTACTTC. V and J are TRBV29-1 and TRBJ2-7, with D maybe TRBD1 (6 bases). V was pared by 5 bases and J by 6 bases, with 14 bases between. Germline loops: CDR1 SQVTM, CDR2 ANQGSEA. The CDR3 totals 12 residues.

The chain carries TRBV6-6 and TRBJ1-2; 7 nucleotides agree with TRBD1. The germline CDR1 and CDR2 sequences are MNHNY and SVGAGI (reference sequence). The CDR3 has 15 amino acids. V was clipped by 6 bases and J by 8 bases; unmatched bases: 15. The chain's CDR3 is CASSLPGEGASGYTF. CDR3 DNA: TGTGCCAGCAGCCTTCCGGGGGAGGGGGCTTCGGGCTACACCTTC.

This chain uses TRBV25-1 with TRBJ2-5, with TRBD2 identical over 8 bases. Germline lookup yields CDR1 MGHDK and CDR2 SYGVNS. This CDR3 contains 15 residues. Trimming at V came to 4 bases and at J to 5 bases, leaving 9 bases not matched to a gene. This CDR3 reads CASSVAAGGGETQYF. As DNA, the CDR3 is TGTGCCAGCAGTGTCGCGGCGGGGGGAGGGGAGACCCAGTACTTC.